A single sample gave rise to the 13 T cell receptor beta chains below, sequenced in a study of breast tumors, draining lymph nodes, adjacent tissues. The lymph nodes were axillary draining lymph nodes from breast cancer patients. TCRdb re-derived calls from the multiplex PCR reads in MiXCR, one entry per CDR3 protein. The sample records about 230,000 distinct CDR3 sequences, 32% being singletons. Sequenced input: axillary lymph node tissue. The receptors stem from a female donor with breast cancer. Some clones in this sample may be carry-over from other donors' samples.

The rearrangement joins TRBV20-1 to TRBJ2-1, with 7 bases aligning to TRBD2. V was clipped by 3 bases and J by 9 bases; unmatched bases: 5. Germline loops: CDR1 DFQATT, CDR2 SNEGSKA (reference sequence). CDR3 length: 12 residues. For the CDR3, the DNA is TGCAGTGCTAGTCCTAGCGGCCGTGAGCAGTTCTTC. Its protein is CSASPSGREQFF.

This clonotype was found many times. The gene calls are TRBV2 and TRBJ1-4; 7 nucleotides agree with TRBD1. The V and J ends lost 7 bases and 4 bases, in that order; junction bases with no gene match: 9. The CDR3 consists of 15 residues. Germline V gene sequence: CDR1 SNHLY, CDR2 FYNNEI. CDR3 coding DNA: TGTGCCAGCAAACCTGGGACAGTTTTTAATGAAAAACTGTTTTTT. Protein sequence: CASKPGTVFNEKLFF.

This clonotype came up many times. V and J are TRBV20-1 and TRBJ2-3; 9 positions match TRBD2. CDR3 length: 16 amino acids. Trimming took 2 bases from V and 3 from J; bases not matched to a gene: 9. Per the germline V gene, CDR1 is DFQATT and CDR2 is SNEGSKA (reference sequence). CDR3 nucleotides: TGCAGTGCTAGAAGGGGTAGCGGGAGTATGACAGATACGCAGTATTTT. Amino acids: CSARRGSGSMTDTQYF.

This chain uses TRBV15 with TRBJ2-3; 8 nucleotides align to TRBD1. Germline CDR1 reads LNHNV; CDR2 reads YYDKDF (reference sequence). The CDR3 covers 15 residues. Trimming took 4 bases from V and 4 from J; bases not matched to a gene: 7. CDR3 coding DNA: TGTGCCACCAGCAACAGGGGGGCGCGCCCAGATACGCAGTATTTT. Translated, it gives CATSNRGARPDTQYF.

This clonotype occurred many times. This chain joins TRBV6-6 and TRBJ1-2; D possibly corresponds to TRBD1 (5 bases). Trimming cost V 4 bases and J 2 bases, with 8 bases left between them. Germline loops: CDR1 MNHNY, CDR2 SVGAGI (reference sequence). This CDR3 contains 13 residues. The chain's CDR3 is CASSLTENYGYTF. Written as DNA, the CDR3 is TGTGCCAGCAGTTTGACAGAGAACTATGGCTACACCTTC.

This clonotype was counted a few times. This chain connects TRBV19 to TRBJ1-1, with a tentative D call TRBD1 (5 bases). Trimming removed 3 bases from V and 6 bases from J, with 8 bases in between. The germline V gene encodes CDR1 LNHDA and CDR2 SQIVND (reference sequence). The CDR3 runs 12 residues. The CDR3 sequence is CASSIRGAEAFF. Written as DNA, the CDR3 is TGTGCCAGTAGTATCCGGGGGGCTGAAGCTTTCTTT.

This clonotype was observed at least ten times. This sequence joins TRBV7-2 and TRBJ2-3; possible D gene TRBD2, 6 bases. The germline V and J ends were trimmed by 1 base and 4 bases, with 12 bases remaining between them. Germline values: CDR1 SGHTA, CDR2 FQGNSA. This CDR3 is built from 15 residues. The CDR3 region is CASSLDGSIPDTQYF. CDR3 bases: TGTGCCAGCAGCTTAGACGGGAGTATCCCAGATACGCAGTATTTT.

The chain recombines TRBV12-3 or TRBV12-4 with TRBJ1-5, with 8 bases matching TRBD1. The CDR3 has 17 residues. V dropped 5 bases and J dropped 1; count of bases not matched to a gene: 10. The CDR3 nucleotides are TGTGCCAGCAGTCGACAGGGGCGAGGCAGGAGCAATCAGCCCCAGCATTTT. Its protein is CASSRQGRGRSNQPQHF.

This clonotype was detected many times. This chain links TRBV20-1 with TRBJ2-5, with 9 bases aligning to TRBD2. V trimming: 2 bases; J trimming: 2 bases; junction bases outside the gene matches: 3. The CDR3 runs 14 residues. The germline gives CDR1 DFQATT, CDR2 SNEGSKA (reference sequence). The CDR3 sequence is CSARLAGRQETQYF. CDR3 in DNA: TGCAGTGCTAGACTAGCGGGAAGGCAAGAGACCCAGTACTTC.

This rearrangement joins TRBV5-1 to TRBJ1-1; D perhaps matches TRBD1 (5 bases). Trimming removed 5 bases at V and 0 bases at J, with 17 bases between. The CDR3 contains 16 residues. Per germline, CDR1 SGHRS and CDR2 YFSETQ. CDR3 loop: CASSRDPTEMNTEAFF. CDR3 coding DNA: TGCGCCAGCAGTAGGGACCCGACAGAGATGAACACTGAAGCTTTCTTT.

This clonotype showed up many times. CDR3 bases: TGTGCTAGTGGTTCGGGAAGACTAGCGGGAGGCTCCGAGCAGTACTTC. Residues: CASGSGRLAGGSEQYF. This rearrangement joins TRBV12-5 to TRBJ2-7; 13 bases are shared with TRBD2. This CDR3 is 16 amino acids long. In germline, CDR1 is LGHNT, CDR2 FRNRAP. Trimming took 4 bases from V and 6 from J; bases not matched to a gene: 9.

Points on this clonotype: Mismatch with germline at one junction end may stem from a read error. This chain joins TRBV11-2 and TRBJ1-4; 9 positions match TRBD1. This CDR3 has 14 amino acids. Germline CDR1 and CDR2: SGHAT and FQNNGV. CDR3 in DNA: TGTGCCAGCAGCGCAGGACAGGGGAGGGAAAAACTGTCTTTT. It translates to CASSAGQGREKLSF.

In its sample, this clonotype was seen many times. This sequence joins TRBV15 and TRBJ2-5; D is uncertain. The length of the CDR3 is 12 residues. Trimming pared 5 bases from V and 7 bases from J, leaving 11 bases between. Germline V lookup: CDR1 LNHNV, CDR2 YYDKDF (reference sequence). CDR3 sequence reads: CATSPSGGTQYF. CDR3 DNA sequence: TGTGCCACCAGCCCCTCGGGTGGGACCCAGTACTTC.